The clone carrying this T cell receptor beta chain was observed a handful of times. The data stem from a study of CD8 T cells in Susac syndrome. Negative magnetic isolation gave CD8+ and CD4+ cells; FACS enriched CD8+ TEMRA. When the RNA was reverse transcribed, random hexamers were used with an input of roughly 0.45 to 1 ug. MiXCR, run by TCRdb on the immunoSEQ multiplex PCR reads, gives a single entry per CDR3 protein. The table shows hundreds of thousands of distinct CDR3 sequences, with around 91% occurring only once. V lost 4 bases and J lost 7, with 7 bases in between. Per the germline V gene, CDR1 is SQVTM and CDR2 is ANQGSEA. The CDR3 is 10 amino acids.

This TCR derives from a human donor with multiple sclerosis. The V gene is TRBV29-1, the J gene TRBJ2-5; D ambiguous. Sequenced input: CD8+ T cells from PBMCs. In DNA form, the CDR3 reads TGCAGCGTTGCGCTGGGGACCCAGTACTTC. Protein: CSVALGTQYF.